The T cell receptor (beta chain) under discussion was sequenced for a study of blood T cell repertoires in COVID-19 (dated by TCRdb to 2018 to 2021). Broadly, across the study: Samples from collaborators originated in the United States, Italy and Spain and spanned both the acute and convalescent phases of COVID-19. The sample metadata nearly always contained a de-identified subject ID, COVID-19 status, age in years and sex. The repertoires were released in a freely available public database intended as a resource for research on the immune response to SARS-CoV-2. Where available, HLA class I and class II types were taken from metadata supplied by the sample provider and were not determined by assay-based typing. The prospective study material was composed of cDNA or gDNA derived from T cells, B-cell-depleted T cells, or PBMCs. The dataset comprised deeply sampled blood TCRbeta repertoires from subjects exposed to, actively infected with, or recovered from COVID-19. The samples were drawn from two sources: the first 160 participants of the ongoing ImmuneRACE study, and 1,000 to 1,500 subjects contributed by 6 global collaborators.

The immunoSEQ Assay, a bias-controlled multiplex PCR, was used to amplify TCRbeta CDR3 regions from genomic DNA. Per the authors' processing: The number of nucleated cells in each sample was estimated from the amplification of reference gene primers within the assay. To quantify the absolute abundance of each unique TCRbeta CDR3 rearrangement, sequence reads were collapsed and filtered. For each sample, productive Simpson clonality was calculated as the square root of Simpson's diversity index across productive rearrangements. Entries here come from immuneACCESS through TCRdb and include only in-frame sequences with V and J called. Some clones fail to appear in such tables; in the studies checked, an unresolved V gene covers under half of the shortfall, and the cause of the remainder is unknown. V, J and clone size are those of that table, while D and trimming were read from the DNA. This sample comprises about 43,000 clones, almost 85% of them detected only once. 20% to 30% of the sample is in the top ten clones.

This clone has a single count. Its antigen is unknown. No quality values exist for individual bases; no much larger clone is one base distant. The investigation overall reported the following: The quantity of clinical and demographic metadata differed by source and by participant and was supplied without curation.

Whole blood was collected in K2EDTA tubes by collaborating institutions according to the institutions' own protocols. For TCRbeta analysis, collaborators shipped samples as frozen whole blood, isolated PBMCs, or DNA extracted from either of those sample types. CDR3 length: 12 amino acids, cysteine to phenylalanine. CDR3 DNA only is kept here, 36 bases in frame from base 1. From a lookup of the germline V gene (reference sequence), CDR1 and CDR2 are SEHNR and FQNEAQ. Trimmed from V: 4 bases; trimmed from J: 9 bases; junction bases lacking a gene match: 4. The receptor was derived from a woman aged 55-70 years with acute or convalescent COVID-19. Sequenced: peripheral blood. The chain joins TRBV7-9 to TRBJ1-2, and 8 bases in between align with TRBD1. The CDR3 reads CASSSWTGSYTF. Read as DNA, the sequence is TGTGCCAGCAGCTCATGGACAGGGAGCTACACCTTC.